These T cell receptor beta chains were read from a single sample in a study of cytomegalovirus exposure and HLA in healthy donors. Measured with immunoSEQ multiplex PCR; TCRdb has only the in-frame clones, and not every one. The table includes about 180,000 clones, just over 70% detected once. The sample comprised PBMCs. These receptors were collected from a human donor in good health. CDR3s leave out the opening cysteine and the closing phenylalanine or tryptophan.

v_gene,j_gene,CDR3aa
TRBV2,TRBJ2-2,ATTISGELF
TRBV6-5,TRBJ1-1,ASSYGGGTEAF
TRBV27,TRBJ1-1,ASSYGALAEAF
TRBV6-5,TRBJ1-2,ASSLQESRGYT
TRBV11-2,TRBJ1-3,ASSLRGGAGNTIY
TRBV19,TRBJ2-1,ASSTGQGLLYNEQF
TRBV30,TRBJ1-6,AWSVGFNRANSPLH
TRBV6-4,TRBJ2-1,ASRPTGSGSYNEQF
TRBV19,TRBJ2-5,ASRSLQGWEETQY
TRBV4-1,TRBJ2-7,ASSTLASYEQY
TRBV2,TRBJ1-6,ASSEVYRNNSPLH
TRBV19,TRBJ2-7,ASSISGVSSYEQY
TRBV11-2,TRBJ1-1,ASSLEGGANTEAF
TRBV7-3,TRBJ1-1,ASSLGGAGGDEAF
TRBV6-5,TRBJ2-2,ASRGQMNTGELF
TRBV7-6,TRBJ1-1,ASSLRWDRGLNTEAF
TRBV13,TRBJ2-1,ASSLLSGEQF
TRBV19,TRBJ2-1,ASSLGTTYNEQF
TRBV11-2,TRBJ2-3,ASSLVGTGSRTDTQY
TRBV6-5,TRBJ2-7,ATAVGGSPYYEQY
TRBV5-1,TRBJ2-7,ASRLRLPSFYEQY
TRBV7-6,TRBJ1-4,ASNSELGTGSEKLF
TRBV5-4,TRBJ1-3,ASKPGFGNTIY
TRBV5-6,TRBJ2-6,ASSRQGSGANVLT
TRBV11-2,TRBJ2-2,ASSPWDRRTPAGELF
TRBV25-1,TRBJ1-4,ASSVQGALGEKLF
TRBV13,TRBJ2-3,ASSPGLSTDTQY
TRBV7-3,TRBJ2-2,ASSSGTMITGELF
TRBV4-1,TRBJ1-2,ASSRTGRITINYGYP